This T cell receptor beta chain was observed in a study of blood T cell repertoires in COVID-19. In the study overall: Donors in the United States, Italy and Spain gave samples during acute or convalescent COVID-19.

This CDR3 contains 12 residues. V lost 2 bases and J 4 bases, leaving 6 bases between the germline ends. Germline lookup yields CDR1 MDHEN and CDR2 SYDVKM. Measured with immunoSEQ multiplex PCR; TCRdb has only the in-frame clones, and not every one. This table has about 190,000 clones, roughly 73% appearing once. This clonotype was obtained from a woman older than 75 with active or convalescent COVID-19. Sample: peripheral blood. V gene TRBV28 combines with J gene TRBJ2-7; D gene uncertain. Here the CDR3 DNA reads TGTGCCAGCAGTTTAACTCGGTACGAGCAGTACTTC. Translation gives CASSLTRYEQYF. Supplemented by reference TRBV28 and TRBJ2-7, the full variable domain reads DVKVTQSSRYLVKRTGEKVFLECVQDMDHENMFWYRQDPGLGLRLIYFSYDVKMKEKGDIPEGYSVSREKKERFSLILESASTNQTSMYLCASSLTRYEQYFGPGTRLTVT.